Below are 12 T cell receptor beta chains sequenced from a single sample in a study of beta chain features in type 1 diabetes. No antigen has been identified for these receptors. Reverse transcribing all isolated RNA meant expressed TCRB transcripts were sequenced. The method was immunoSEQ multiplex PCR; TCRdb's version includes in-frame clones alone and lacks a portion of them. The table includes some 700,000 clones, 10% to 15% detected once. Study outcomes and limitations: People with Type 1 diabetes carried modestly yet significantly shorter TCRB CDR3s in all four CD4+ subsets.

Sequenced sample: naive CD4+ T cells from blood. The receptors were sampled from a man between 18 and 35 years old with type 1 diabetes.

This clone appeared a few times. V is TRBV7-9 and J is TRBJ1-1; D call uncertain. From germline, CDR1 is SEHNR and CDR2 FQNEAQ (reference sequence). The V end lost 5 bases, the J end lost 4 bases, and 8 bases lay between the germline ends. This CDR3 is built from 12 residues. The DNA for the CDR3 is TGTGCCAGCAGCCGTCTCGGCACTGAAGCTTTCTTT. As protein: CASSRLGTEAFF.

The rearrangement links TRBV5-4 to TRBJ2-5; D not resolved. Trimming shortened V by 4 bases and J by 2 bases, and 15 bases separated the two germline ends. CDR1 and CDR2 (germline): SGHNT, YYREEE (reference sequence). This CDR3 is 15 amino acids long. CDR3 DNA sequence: TGTGCCAGCAGCCTTATCGGACCAGCTCAAGAGACCCAGTACTTC. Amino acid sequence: CASSLIGPAQETQYF.

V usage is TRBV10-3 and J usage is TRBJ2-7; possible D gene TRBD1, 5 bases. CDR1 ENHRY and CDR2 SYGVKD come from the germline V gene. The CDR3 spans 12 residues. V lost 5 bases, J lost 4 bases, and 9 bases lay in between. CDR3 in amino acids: CAISPTEYEQYF. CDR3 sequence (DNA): TGTGCCATCAGTCCGACAGAATACGAGCAGTACTTC.

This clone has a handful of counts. The CDR3 nucleotides are TGTGCCAGCAGTACCGACATTTACGAGCAGTACTTC. It codes for CASSTDIYEQYF. V usage is TRBV2 and J usage is TRBJ2-7; no clear D. Trimming pared 5 bases from V and 4 bases from J, leaving 9 bases between. The CDR3 sequence is 12 residues long. Germline-derived CDR1 and CDR2 are SNHLY and FYNNEI.

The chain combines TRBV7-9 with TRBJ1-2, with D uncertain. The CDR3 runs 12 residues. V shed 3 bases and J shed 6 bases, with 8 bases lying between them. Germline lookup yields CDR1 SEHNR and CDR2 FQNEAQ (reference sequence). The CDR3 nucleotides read TGTGCCAGCAGCTTGAACGGAGATGGCTACACCTTC. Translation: CASSLNGDGYTF.

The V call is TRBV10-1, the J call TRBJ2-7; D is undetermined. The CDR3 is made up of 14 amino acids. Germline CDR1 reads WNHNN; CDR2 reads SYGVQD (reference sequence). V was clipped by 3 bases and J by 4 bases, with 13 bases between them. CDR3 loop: CASSESQDGYEQYF. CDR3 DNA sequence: TGCGCCAGCAGTGAATCCCAGGACGGGTACGAGCAGTACTTC.

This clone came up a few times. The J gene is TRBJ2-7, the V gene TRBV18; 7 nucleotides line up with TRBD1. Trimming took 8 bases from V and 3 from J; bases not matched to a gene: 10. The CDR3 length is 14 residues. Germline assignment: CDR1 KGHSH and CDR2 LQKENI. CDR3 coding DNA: TGTGCCAGCCGACCCGGGACAGAACACTACGAGCAGTACTTC. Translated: CASRPGTEHYEQYF.

The CDR3 protein is CSVESQESNYGYTF. The CDR3 DNA is TGCAGCGTTGAGTCCCAGGAGTCTAACTATGGCTACACCTTC. The genes are TRBV29-1 and TRBJ1-2, with no clear D. Germline CDR1 SQVTM, CDR2 ANQGSEA. V lost 3 bases to trimming and J lost 0 bases, with 11 bases between them. The CDR3 has 14 amino acids.

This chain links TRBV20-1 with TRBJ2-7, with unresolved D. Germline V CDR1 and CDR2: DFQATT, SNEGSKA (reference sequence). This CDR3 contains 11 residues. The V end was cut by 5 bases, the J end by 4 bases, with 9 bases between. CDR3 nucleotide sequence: TGCAGTGCTCCGAGGACGTACGAGCAGTACTTC. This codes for CSAPRTYEQYF.

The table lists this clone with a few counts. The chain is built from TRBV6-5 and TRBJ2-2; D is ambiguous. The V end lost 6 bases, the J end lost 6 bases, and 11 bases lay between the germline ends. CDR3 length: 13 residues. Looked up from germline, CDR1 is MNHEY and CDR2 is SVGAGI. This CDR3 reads CASRPPYAGELFF. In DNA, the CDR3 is TGTGCCAGCAGGCCCCCTTACGCCGGGGAGCTGTTTTTT.

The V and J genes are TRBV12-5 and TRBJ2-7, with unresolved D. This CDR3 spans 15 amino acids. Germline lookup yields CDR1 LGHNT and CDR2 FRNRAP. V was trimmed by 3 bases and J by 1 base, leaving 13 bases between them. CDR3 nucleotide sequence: TGTGCTAGTGGTTTACGGCTCCCTACATCCTACGAGCAGTACTTC. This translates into CASGLRLPTSYEQYF. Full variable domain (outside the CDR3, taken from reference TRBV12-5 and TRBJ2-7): DARVTQTPRHKVTEMGQEVTMRCQPILGHNTVFWYRQTMMQGLELLAYFRNRAPLDDSGMPKDRFSAEMPDATLATLKIQPSEPRDSAVYFCASGLRLPTSYEQYFGPGTRLTVT.

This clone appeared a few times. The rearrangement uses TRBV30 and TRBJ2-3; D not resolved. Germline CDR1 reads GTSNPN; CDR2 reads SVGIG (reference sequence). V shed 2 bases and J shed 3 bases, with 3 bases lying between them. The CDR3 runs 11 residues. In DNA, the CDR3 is TGTGCCTGGAGTATTACAGATACGCAGTATTTT. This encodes CAWSITDTQYF.